The 8 T cell receptor beta chains listed next were all sequenced from one sample in a study of blood T cell repertoires in COVID-19. The repertoire was sequenced with immunoSEQ multiplex PCR; TCRdb's copy has only in-frame clones and lacks some. The repertoire holds some 46,000 clones, around 83% seen once, with around 6.1% in the top ten. Material for sequencing was peripheral blood. These receptor sequences come from a woman at least 80 years old with acute or convalescent COVID-19.

This clone was detected once. V gene TRBV5-6 combines with J gene TRBJ2-7; D unresolved. Germline values: CDR1 SGHDT, CDR2 YYEEEE. The CDR3 runs 11 residues. V shed 4 bases and J shed 1 base, with 3 bases lying between them. CDR3 in DNA: TGTGCCAGCAGCGCGTCCTACGAGCAGTACTTC. The encoded protein is CASSASYEQYF.

J is TRBJ2-2 and V is TRBV5-6; D gene unclear. From germline, CDR1 is SGHDT and CDR2 YYEEEE. V was shortened by 1 base and J by 6 bases, with 7 bases between the two germline ends. CDR3 length: 13 residues. The CDR3, as DNA: TGTGCCAGCAGCTTGCAGTTCTCCGGGGAGCTGTTTTTT. Translated, it gives CASSLQFSGELFF. The full variable domain, completed using reference TRBV5-6 and TRBJ2-2, is DAGVTQSPTHLIKTRGQQVTLRCSPKSGHDTVSWYQQALGQGPQFIFQYYEEEERQRGNFPDRFSGHQFPNYSSELNVNALLLGDSALYLCASSLQFSGELFFGEGSRLTVL.

The genes are TRBV19 and TRBJ1-1, with D unclear. V lost 8 bases and J lost 2, with 12 bases in between. Germline V gene data show CDR1 as LNHDA and CDR2 as SQIVND (reference sequence). The CDR3 has 13 residues. CDR3 sequence reads: CASQLLRNTEAFF. The CDR3 DNA reads as TGTGCCAGTCAGTTGCTCAGAAACACTGAAGCTTTCTTT.

The chain joins TRBV10-2 to TRBJ1-1; 7 nucleotides line up with TRBD1. Germline lookup yields CDR1 WSHSY and CDR2 SAAADI. The CDR3 totals 13 residues. Unmatched junction bases numbered 5, after V lost 6 bases and J lost 4 bases. CDR3 amino acids: CASRTGEGTEAFF. CDR3 sequence (DNA): TGCGCCAGCAGAACAGGGGAAGGCACTGAAGCTTTCTTT.

The rearrangement joins TRBV30 to TRBJ1-2, with D perhaps TRBD1 (5 bases). V was shortened by 5 bases and J by 2 bases, with 12 bases between the two germline ends. Germline V lookup: CDR1 GTSNPN, CDR2 SVGIG (reference sequence). This CDR3 spans 13 amino acids. CDR3 nucleotide sequence: TGTGCCTGGGGTCGACAGTCAAACTATGGCTACACCTTC. Protein product: CAWGRQSNYGYTF.

The J gene is TRBJ2-3, the V gene TRBV7-9; tentatively, D is TRBD1 (6 bases). This CDR3 comprises 16 residues. Germline V CDR1 and CDR2: SEHNR, FQNEAQ (reference sequence). Trimming removed 5 bases from V and 0 bases from J, with 15 bases in between. The CDR3 protein is CASSSGQTLSTDTQYF. In DNA, the CDR3 is TGTGCCAGCAGCAGCGGACAGACCCTGAGCACAGATACGCAGTATTTT.

Only a few counts were recorded for this clone. The chain links TRBV11-3 to TRBJ1-1; D remains unclear. Deletions cut 4 bases from V and 4 bases from J, with 10 bases between. The CDR3 length is 13 residues. Germline CDR1 SGHNT, CDR2 YENEEA. The CDR3 loop is CASSSGVPTEAFF. The CDR3 nucleotides are TGTGCCAGCAGCTCTGGAGTGCCCACTGAAGCTTTCTTT.

The chain joins TRBV19 to TRBJ1-4; 9 bases match TRBD1. Germline-derived CDR1 and CDR2 are LNHDA and SQIVND (reference sequence). The CDR3 extends over 15 amino acids. V gave up 7 bases and J gave up 7 bases; unmatched junction bases: 10. This CDR3 reads CASKRTGVFPEKLFF. CDR3 DNA sequence: TGTGCCAGTAAGCGGACAGGGGTGTTTCCTGAAAAACTGTTTTTT.